Below are 31 T cell receptor beta chains sequenced from a single sample in a study of human T cells and chemical hapten exposure. TCRdb passed the RACE reads through MiXCR, listing each CDR3 protein once. The repertoire holds approximately 68,000 distinct CDR3 sequences, with 8.5% as singletons. Documented time point: patch test 2, 6 weeks after DPC sensitization. Treatment meaning: therapeutic diphenylcyclopropenone sensitization with weekly scalp DPC. Sequencing was performed on whole blood, taken in connection with sensitization to the hapten diphenylcyclopropenone (DPC). The receptors originated from a woman aged 45-65 years with alopecia areata. Some clones in this sample may be carry-over from other donors' samples.

This clonotype was seen ten or more times. V gene TRBV7-2 combines with J gene TRBJ2-5, with D uncertain. CDR1 and CDR2 (germline): SGHTA, FQGNSA. The V end was cut by 1 base, the J end by 6 bases, with 6 bases between. The CDR3 extends over 12 amino acids. The CDR3 loop is CASSLEVKTQYF. The CDR3 DNA follows: TGTGCCAGCAGCTTAGAGGTGAAGACCCAGTACTTC.

This clonotype was counted many times. The rearrangement uses TRBV9 and TRBJ1-6, with a possible D match to TRBD1 (6 bases). The CDR3 loop spans 16 amino acids. Germline assignment: CDR1 SGDLS and CDR2 YYNGEE. Deletions cut 4 bases from V and 9 bases from J, with 20 bases between. Here the CDR3 reads CASSPRMALGGSPLHF. For the CDR3, the DNA is TGTGCCAGCAGCCCACGGATGGCTCTAGGGGGTTCACCCCTCCACTTT.

This clonotype has only a few counts. This sequence joins TRBV24-1 and TRBJ2-7; D perhaps matches TRBD2 (5 bases). Germline values: CDR1 KGHDR, CDR2 SFDVKD. This CDR3 has 12 residues. Trimming removed 3 bases at V and 7 bases at J, with 9 bases between. The CDR3 region is CATSDLRDEQYF. Written as DNA, the CDR3 is TGTGCCACCAGTGATCTGAGGGATGAGCAGTACTTC.

The gene calls are TRBV3-1 and TRBJ1-6; 7 nucleotides agree with TRBD1. The CDR3 runs 16 residues. After removal of 3 bases from V and 6 bases from J, the junction contained 8 bases not matched to a gene. Germline values: CDR1 LGHDT, CDR2 YNNKEL (reference sequence). The chain's CDR3 is CASSQRGTASNSPLHF. In nucleotides, the CDR3 is TGTGCCAGCAGCCAGCGCGGGACAGCTAGTAATTCACCCCTCCACTTT.

This clonotype was picked up a small number of times. V gene TRBV6-6 combines with J gene TRBJ2-7; the match to TRBD1 covers 9 bases. CDR3 length equals 14 residues. Germline CDR1 is MNHNY and CDR2 is SVGAGI (reference sequence). The V and J ends lost 5 bases and 7 bases, in that order; junction bases with no gene match: 9. CDR3 protein: CASSQGQGTGEQYF. CDR3 sequence (DNA): TGTGCCAGCAGTCAGGGACAGGGTACTGGGGAGCAGTACTTC.

This clonotype was seen ten or more times. The chain has TRBV12-3 or TRBV12-4 and TRBJ1-5; D gene unclear. Trimming removed 5 bases from V and 0 bases from J, with 5 bases in between. The CDR3 covers 13 residues. The CDR3 region has the DNA TGTGCCAGCAGTCCACATAGCAATCAGCCCCAGCATTTT. Translated, it gives CASSPHSNQPQHF.

This clonotype was picked up a small number of times. V and J are TRBV7-2 and TRBJ1-2; the D gene is possibly TRBD1 (6 bases). V was shortened by 5 bases and J by 1 base, with 14 bases between the two germline ends. This CDR3 contains 15 residues. Germline assignment: CDR1 SGHTA and CDR2 FQGNSA. CDR3 protein: CASSLTGTLNYGYTF. The CDR3 DNA follows: TGTGCCAGCAGCCTGACCGGGACACTTAACTATGGCTACACCTTC.

This clonotype has a handful of counts. The chain joins TRBV10-3 to TRBJ2-1, with 8 bases identical to TRBD2. The CDR3 contains 12 residues. The germline gives CDR1 ENHRY, CDR2 SYGVKD. V dropped 9 bases and J dropped 6; count of bases not matched to a gene: 4. As DNA, the CDR3 is TGTGCCATGGCCGGGACTAGCAATGAGCAGTTCTTC. Translated: CAMAGTSNEQFF.

This clonotype showed up many times. The rearrangement links TRBV5-6 to TRBJ2-4; no clear D gene. Germline V CDR1 and CDR2: SGHDT, YYEEEE. The V end was cut by 5 bases, the J end by 0 bases, with 12 bases between. CDR3 length: 15 amino acids. CDR3 sequence (DNA): TGTGCCAGCAGACAACAAGACCTAGCCAAAAACATTCAGTACTTC. Translated: CASRQQDLAKNIQYF.

The chain carries TRBV7-9 and TRBJ2-1, with TRBD2 as a possible D gene (5 bases). Germline CDR1 SEHNR, CDR2 FQNEAQ (reference sequence). This CDR3 has 13 residues. V was cut by 6 bases and J by 4 bases, with 10 bases left in between. The DNA for the CDR3 is TGTGCCAGCAGACAACTAGGATACAATGAGCAGTTCTTC. Its protein product is CASRQLGYNEQFF.

This clonotype was observed at least ten times. The V and J genes are TRBV20-1 and TRBJ1-1; D ambiguous. The CDR3 contains 15 residues. Germline V gene lookup returns CDR1 DFQATT and CDR2 SNEGSKA (reference sequence). The V gene lost 3 bases and the J gene lost 3 bases, with 17 bases spanning the gap. The CDR3 loop reads CSASAMFWTDTEAFF. CDR3 nucleotides: TGCAGTGCTAGCGCTATGTTCTGGACTGACACTGAAGCTTTCTTT.

This sequence joins TRBV6-1 and TRBJ2-7; tentatively, D is TRBD2 (5 bases). V dropped 10 bases and J dropped 3 bases, with 16 bases sitting between them. Germline CDR1 is MNHNS and CDR2 is SASEGT. This CDR3 spans 13 amino acids. The CDR3 region has the DNA TGTGCCAAGCACACGGGGAGAGACTACGAGCAGTACTTC. Residues: CAKHTGRDYEQYF.

The V gene is TRBV4-1, the J gene TRBJ2-7; D not resolved. V was shortened by 1 base and J by 6 bases, with 13 bases between the two germline ends. Germline V gives CDR1 MGHRA, CDR2 YSYEKL. The CDR3 totals 14 residues. The CDR3 DNA follows: TGCGCCAGCAGCCAAGTATGGACCACCGGCGAGCAGTACTTC. It is translated as CASSQVWTTGEQYF.

This clonotype was found a few times. This chain joins TRBV7-8 and TRBJ2-3; 11 bases line up with TRBD2. Germline CDR1 reads SGHVS; CDR2 reads FQNEAQ. The J segment lost 2 bases and the V segment lost 5 bases, leaving 6 bases of the junction unmatched. The CDR3 runs 16 residues. Here the CDR3 reads CASSPPTSGITDTQYF. CDR3 nucleotides: TGTGCCAGCAGCCCACCGACTAGCGGGATCACAGATACGCAGTATTTT.

This clonotype was seen ten or more times. The V and J genes are TRBV28 and TRBJ2-7, with D perhaps being TRBD1 or TRBD2 (5 bases each). With 5 bases removed from V and 5 bases from J, the gap between germline ends came to 19 bases. There are 15 residues in the CDR3. Germline CDR1 is MDHEN and CDR2 is SYDVKM. Here the CDR3 reads CASSQQDKFGDEQYF. CDR3 coding DNA: TGTGCCAGCAGTCAACAGGACAAATTCGGGGACGAGCAGTACTTC.

Ten or more counts support this clonotype. V gene TRBV27 combines with J gene TRBJ1-6; TRBD1 agrees at 8 bases. The CDR3 extends over 16 amino acids. Trimming removed 3 bases from V and 5 bases from J; junction bases left unmatched: 6. Germline lookup yields CDR1 MNHEY and CDR2 SMNVEV (reference sequence). The CDR3 nucleotides read TGTGCCAGCAGTTTGGACAGGGCCTACCATAATTCACCCCTCCACTTT. The encoded protein is CASSLDRAYHNSPLHF.

This clonotype turned up a few times. The gene calls are TRBV29-1 and TRBJ1-2, with a tentative D call TRBD1 (5 bases). This CDR3 spans 16 amino acids. Trimming took off 0 bases at V and 2 bases at J, with 16 bases between the two ends. Germline CDR1 and CDR2: SQVTM and ANQGSEA. The CDR3 is CSVEDRVTGYNYGYTF. The CDR3 region has the DNA TGCAGCGTTGAAGACAGGGTGACTGGGTACAACTATGGCTACACCTTC.

This clonotype was seen only a few times. V and J are TRBV29-1 and TRBJ2-3; TRBD1 might be the D (6 bases). The CDR3 consists of 17 residues. Per the germline V gene, CDR1 is SQVTM and CDR2 is ANQGSEA. Trimming took off 0 bases at V and 2 bases at J, with 18 bases between the two ends. The CDR3 nucleotides are TGCAGCGTTGAAGAATTTGTTGGCGACAGGTACACAGATACGCAGTATTTT. Amino acids: CSVEEFVGDRYTDTQYF.

V is TRBV6-6 and J is TRBJ2-5; 14 nucleotides line up with TRBD2. The CDR3 totals 17 residues. The germline V gene encodes CDR1 MNHNY and CDR2 SVGAGI (reference sequence). V lost 6 bases to trimming and J lost 4 bases; unmatched junction nucleotides: 10. In nucleotides, the CDR3 is TGTGCCAGCAGGGCGGGACTAGCGGGGGTCGGGGGAGAGACCCAGTACTTC. Residues: CASRAGLAGVGGETQYF.

This clonotype was recorded many times. The J gene is TRBJ2-6, the V gene TRBV30; D may be TRBD1 (5 bases). CDR1 is GTSNPN, CDR2 SVGIG, per germline (reference sequence). This CDR3 contains 14 residues. Trimming took 6 bases from V and 0 from J, leaving 9 bases between them. CDR3 coding DNA: TGTGCCTGTCACAGGAACTCTGGGGCCAACGTCCTGACTTTC. This translates into CACHRNSGANVLTF. The entire variable domain, with the rest obtained from reference TRBV30 and TRBJ2-6, is as follows: SQTIHQWPATLVQPVGSPLSLECTVEGTSNPNLYWYRQAAGRGLQLLFYSVGIGQISSEVPQNLSASRPQDRQFILSSKKLLLSDSGFYLCACHRNSGANVLTFGAGSRLTVL.

This clonotype was seen at least ten times. This chain connects TRBV29-1 to TRBJ2-7; 7 bases line up with TRBD1. This CDR3 is 14 amino acids long. Germline V CDR1 and CDR2: SQVTM, ANQGSEA. J gave up 0 bases and V 4 bases, and 6 bases lay outside the gene matches. Here the CDR3 reads CSVVGRDSSYEQYF. CDR3 coding DNA: TGCAGCGTTGTGGGCCGGGACAGCTCCTACGAGCAGTACTTC.

This clonotype was seen a handful of times. This chain joins TRBV3-1 and TRBJ2-7; 8 positions agree with TRBD2. In germline, CDR1 is LGHDT, CDR2 YNNKEL (reference sequence). The CDR3 has 16 amino acids. Trimming cost V 6 bases and J 3 bases; bases outside gene matches: 13. The CDR3 coding sequence is TGTGCCAGCAGGTTGTCCGGCGCGGGGGGAAACTACGAGCAGTACTTC. Amino acid sequence: CASRLSGAGGNYEQYF.

This clonotype was picked up many times. The J gene is TRBJ1-1, the V gene TRBV6-1; the D is unclear. Trimming pared 5 bases from V and 1 base from J, leaving 8 bases between. This CDR3 is 13 amino acids long. Germline values: CDR1 MNHNS, CDR2 SASEGT. CDR3 in amino acids: CASSRDWNTEAFF. CDR3 DNA: TGTGCCAGCAGTAGAGACTGGAACACTGAAGCTTTCTTT.

This clonotype appeared a few times. This sequence joins TRBV29-1 and TRBJ2-1; 10 bases line up with TRBD2. The CDR3 extends over 13 amino acids. With V trimmed by 8 bases and J by 5 bases, 6 bases remained unmatched. From germline, CDR1 is SQVTM and CDR2 ANQGSEA. CDR3 DNA sequence: TGCAGCCTCGGACTAGCGGACCACAATGAGCAGTTCTTC. It yields the protein CSLGLADHNEQFF.

This clonotype was observed a few times. The chain combines TRBV3-1 with TRBJ2-3, with a weak D call TRBD2 (6 bases). The CDR3 spans 13 residues. CDR1 is LGHDT, CDR2 YNNKEL, per germline (reference sequence). Trimming left V 4 bases short and J 5 bases short, with 10 bases between. CDR3 sequence (DNA): TGTGCCAGCAGCCGGAGACTAGGAGATACGCAGTATTTT. Translated: CASSRRLGDTQYF.

This clonotype was recorded at least ten times. CDR3 residues: CASSTIGTDEAFF. In nucleotides, the CDR3 is TGTGCCAGCAGCACAATAGGGACAGACGAAGCTTTCTTT. The chain employs TRBV28 and TRBJ1-1; 7 nucleotides align to TRBD1. The CDR3 consists of 13 residues. CDR1 and CDR2 (germline): MDHEN, SYDVKM. V was pared by 6 bases and J by 8 bases, with 9 bases of the junction left unmatched. Drawing the rest from reference TRBV28 and TRBJ1-1, the complete variable domain is DVKVTQSSRYLVKRTGEKVFLECVQDMDHENMFWYRQDPGLGLRLIYFSYDVKMKEKGDIPEGYSVSREKKERFSLILESASTNQTSMYLCASSTIGTDEAFFGQGTRLTVV.

The rearrangement links TRBV18 to TRBJ1-1; D is possibly TRBD1 (5 bases). The CDR3 totals 16 residues. Trimming removed 6 bases from V and 0 bases from J, with 17 bases in between. Germline V gene data show CDR1 as KGHSH and CDR2 as LQKENI. The CDR3: CASSSGVKDMNTEAFF. The CDR3 DNA sequence: TGTGCCAGCTCCTCGGGGGTGAAGGACATGAACACTGAAGCTTTCTTT.

This clonotype occurred a few times. V is TRBV6-5 and J is TRBJ1-2; D not resolved. This CDR3 comprises 14 residues. Germline CDR1 MNHEY, CDR2 SVGAGI. V was shortened by 0 bases and J by 8 bases, with 13 bases between the two germline ends. CDR3 residues: CASSYSNGVFGYTF. CDR3 in DNA: TGTGCCAGCAGTTACTCGAACGGGGTCTTCGGCTACACCTTC.

This clonotype was found a few times. This chain uses TRBV28 with TRBJ1-1; a weak D match, TRBD1 (5 bases). V dropped 8 bases and J dropped 7 bases, with 14 bases sitting between them. The germline V gene has CDR1 MDHEN and CDR2 SYDVKM. This CDR3 has 12 amino acids. CDR3 sequence reads: CASGRGQIEAFF. CDR3 nucleotides: TGTGCCAGCGGGAGAGGACAAATTGAAGCTTTCTTT.

This clonotype turned up a few times. The rearrangement joins TRBV29-1 to TRBJ2-6; TRBD1 matches 8 bases. With V trimmed by 6 bases and J by 3 bases, 7 bases remained unmatched. In germline, CDR1 is SQVTM, CDR2 ANQGSEA. This CDR3 has 15 residues. This CDR3 reads CSVLTGGGGANVLTF. CDR3 sequence (DNA): TGCAGCGTCCTTACAGGGGGAGGTGGGGCCAACGTCCTGACTTTC.

This clonotype was seen at least ten times. The chain carries TRBV7-9 and TRBJ2-1; TRBD2 aligns across 10 bases. CDR1 is SEHNR and CDR2 is FQNEAQ in the germline V gene (reference sequence). V was clipped by 5 bases and J by 0 bases; unmatched bases: 10. The CDR3 has 18 amino acids. The CDR3, as DNA: TGTGCCAGCAGCGGCAGGCTAGCGGGAGTTTCCTCCTACAATGAGCAGTTCTTC. This sequence encodes CASSGRLAGVSSYNEQFF.